Listed here are 24 T cell receptor beta chains from one sample, sequenced in a study of T cells expressing NK-cell markers. TCRdb reprocessed the 5' RACE reads and reports one entry per CDR3 protein, with no DNA. This specimen shows 450,000 to 600,000 distinct CDR3 sequences; the ten leading clones hold roughly 3.6%. Sequences were obtained from blood T cells: a sorted CD56 or NKG2C T cell subset, CD4+ or CD8+ T cells, or bulk PBMC T cells (not recorded which). These receptors came from a young man in good health.

This chain uses TRBV9 with TRBJ2-1; the TRBD2 assignment by TCRdb is unverifiable without DNA. The CDR3 runs 18 residues. Germline V lookup: CDR1 SGDLS, CDR2 YYNGEE. The CDR3 here is CASSPLRDGLARDNEQFF.

V gene TRBV14 combines with J gene TRBJ1-4. The CDR3 covers 15 residues. Per germline, CDR1 SGHDN and CDR2 FVKESK. The CDR3: CASSQAGLTNEKLFF.

V and J are TRBV12-3 or TRBV12-4 and TRBJ2-7; as DNA is missing, the TRBD1 call by TCRdb cannot be tested. The CDR3 contains 14 residues. This CDR3 reads CASSTSGTGHEQYF.

V usage is TRBV7-2 and J usage is TRBJ2-7; there is no DNA to check the TCRdb D call of TRBD2. The CDR3 extends over 16 amino acids. CDR1 is SGHTA, CDR2 FQGNSA, per germline. The CDR3 sequence: CASSLDAGLKSYEQYF.

V and J are TRBV12-3 or TRBV12-4 and TRBJ2-1. CDR3 length equals 15 residues. The CDR3 protein is CASSLKLRETNEQFF.

V usage is TRBV7-7 and J usage is TRBJ2-5; TCRdb's D call, TRBD1, is unchecked because there is no DNA. The V gene's germline CDR1 is SSHAT and CDR2 FNYEAQ (reference sequence). This CDR3 is built from 15 residues. The CDR3 loop is CASSLEGIGGETQYF.

This chain uses TRBV7-3 with TRBJ2-3; TCRdb indicates TRBD2, and absent DNA this call remains unverified. The CDR3 consists of 13 residues. Looked up from germline, CDR1 is SGHTA and CDR2 is FQGTGA. The CDR3 spells CASSSGGGDTQYF.

The rearrangement joins TRBV10-3 to TRBJ2-5; the D gene TCRdb calls, TRBD2, cannot be checked with no DNA. This CDR3 comprises 18 residues. Germline V CDR1 and CDR2: ENHRY, SYGVKD. CDR3 residues: CAISEFPVSSGRFETQYF.

This sequence joins TRBV7-9 and TRBJ2-3; TCRdb gives TRBD2 as the D gene, but with no DNA this cannot be confirmed. The CDR3 is 15 residues long. Germline V gene lookup returns CDR1 SEHNR and CDR2 FQNEAQ (reference sequence). CDR3: CASSGGGGGTDTQYF.

The chain recombines TRBV29-1 with TRBJ2-1; the D gene TCRdb calls, TRBD2, cannot be checked with no DNA. The germline gives CDR1 SQVTM, CDR2 ANQGSEA. The CDR3 length is 15 residues. CDR3 region: CSVGGRLAQHNEQFF.

The genes are TRBV10-3 and TRBJ2-2. CDR3 length equals 13 residues. CDR1 and CDR2 (germline): ENHRY, SYGVKD. The CDR3 loop is CAISGSLTGELFF.

The chain uses TRBV5-5 and TRBJ2-3; TCRdb picks TRBD1, but there is no DNA to check that call. The CDR3 extends over 17 amino acids. The germline V gene has CDR1 SGHKS and CDR2 YYEKEE (reference sequence). This CDR3 reads CASSPPPHGNSTDTQYF.

CDR3 in amino acids: CASSSRGVTETQYF. The chain carries TRBV7-9 and TRBJ2-5; TCRdb's D call, TRBD1, is unchecked because there is no DNA. Per germline, CDR1 SEHNR and CDR2 FQNEAQ (reference sequence). The CDR3 has 14 amino acids.

The gene calls are TRBV5-1 and TRBJ2-1; TCRdb's D call, TRBD2, is unchecked because there is no DNA. This CDR3 comprises 13 residues. CDR1 is SGHRS, CDR2 YFSETQ, per germline. CDR3 amino acids: CASSPRGLNEQFF.

The V gene is TRBV10-3, the J gene TRBJ2-1; TCRdb's assignment of TRBD2 cannot be checked, as there is no DNA. The CDR3 spans 14 residues. Germline V CDR1 and CDR2: ENHRY, SYGVKD. CDR3 protein: CAISRLAGINEQFF.

The chain combines TRBV29-1 with TRBJ2-7. The CDR3 loop spans 12 amino acids. Germline-derived CDR1 and CDR2 are SQVTM and ANQGSEA. The CDR3 sequence: CSVEGASYEQYF.

CDR3 region: CASSPIGQGMDTQYF. The genes are TRBV14 and TRBJ2-3; without DNA, the TCRdb call of TRBD1 cannot be checked. Per germline, CDR1 SGHDN and CDR2 FVKESK. The CDR3 contains 15 residues.

V usage is TRBV6-1 and J usage is TRBJ1-2. The CDR3 is 14 amino acids. Germline V gene data show CDR1 as MNHNS and CDR2 as SASEGT. The chain's CDR3 is CASSRTDDNYGYTF.

The chain employs TRBV5-1 and TRBJ2-3; the D gene TCRdb calls, TRBD1, cannot be checked with no DNA. The CDR3 is 17 amino acids. Germline CDR1 reads SGHRS; CDR2 reads YFSETQ. This CDR3 reads CASSLVGGGTSTDTQYF.

The genes are TRBV27 and TRBJ2-1; there is no DNA to check the TCRdb D call of TRBD2. CDR1 is MNHEY and CDR2 is SMNVEV in the germline V gene (reference sequence). The CDR3 consists of 16 residues. The CDR3 spells CASSFGTSKSYNEQFF.

This chain uses TRBV5-1 with TRBJ2-5; TCRdb indicates TRBD1, and absent DNA this call remains unverified. Germline V gene data show CDR1 as SGHRS and CDR2 as YFSETQ. This CDR3 has 15 residues. The CDR3 protein is CASSPRDSHQETQYF.

The V gene is TRBV29-1, the J gene TRBJ2-5; the D gene TCRdb calls, TRBD2, cannot be checked with no DNA. Per germline, CDR1 SQVTM and CDR2 ANQGSEA. This CDR3 region has 15 residues. CDR3 loop: CSVEFTITLEETQYF.

The chain has TRBV2 and TRBJ1-3. Germline V gene data show CDR1 as SNHLY and CDR2 as FYNNEI. There are 15 residues in the CDR3. This CDR3 reads CASSKGRSSGNTIYF. Full variable domain (rest looked up from reference TRBV2 and TRBJ1-3): EPEVTQTPSHQVTQMGQEVILRCVPISNHLYFYWYRQILGQKVEFLVSFYNNEISEKSEIFDDQFSVERPDGSNFTLKIRSTKLEDSAMYFCASSKGRSSGNTIYFGEGSWLTVV.

The chain combines TRBV7-2 with TRBJ2-7; the D call of TRBD2 rests on TCRdb alone, since no DNA is present to check it. This CDR3 contains 17 residues. Per the germline V gene, CDR1 is SGHTA and CDR2 is FQGNSA. CDR3 sequence: CASSLVPLAGSSYEQYF.